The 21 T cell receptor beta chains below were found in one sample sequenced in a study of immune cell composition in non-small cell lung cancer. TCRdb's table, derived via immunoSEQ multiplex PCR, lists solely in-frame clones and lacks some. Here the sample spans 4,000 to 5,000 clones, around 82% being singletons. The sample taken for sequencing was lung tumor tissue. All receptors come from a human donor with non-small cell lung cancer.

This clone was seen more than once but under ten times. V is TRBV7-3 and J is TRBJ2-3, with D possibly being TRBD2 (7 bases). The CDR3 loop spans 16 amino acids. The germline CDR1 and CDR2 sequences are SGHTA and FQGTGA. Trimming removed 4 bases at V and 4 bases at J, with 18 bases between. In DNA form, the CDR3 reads TGTGCCAGCAGCTCCCTACAGGGTGGGAGGGCAGATACGCAGTATTTT. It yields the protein CASSSLQGGRADTQYF. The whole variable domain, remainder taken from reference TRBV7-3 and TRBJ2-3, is GAGVSQTPSNKVTEKGKYVELRCDPISGHTALYWYRQSLGQGPEFLIYFQGTGAADDSGLPNDRFFAVRPEGSVSTLKIQRTERGDSAVYLCASSSLQGGRADTQYFGPGTRLTVL.

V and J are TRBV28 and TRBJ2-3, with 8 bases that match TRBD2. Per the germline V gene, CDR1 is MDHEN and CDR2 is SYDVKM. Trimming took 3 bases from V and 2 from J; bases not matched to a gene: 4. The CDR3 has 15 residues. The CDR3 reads CASSFASGFTDTQYF. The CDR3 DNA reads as TGTGCCAGCAGTTTTGCTAGCGGGTTCACAGATACGCAGTATTTT.

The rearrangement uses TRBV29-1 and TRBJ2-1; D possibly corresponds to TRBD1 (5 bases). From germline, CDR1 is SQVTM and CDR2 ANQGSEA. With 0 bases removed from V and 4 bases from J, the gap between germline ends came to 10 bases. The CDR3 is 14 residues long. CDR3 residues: CSVEEQGAYNEQFF. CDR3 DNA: TGCAGCGTTGAAGAGCAGGGTGCTTACAATGAGCAGTTCTTC.

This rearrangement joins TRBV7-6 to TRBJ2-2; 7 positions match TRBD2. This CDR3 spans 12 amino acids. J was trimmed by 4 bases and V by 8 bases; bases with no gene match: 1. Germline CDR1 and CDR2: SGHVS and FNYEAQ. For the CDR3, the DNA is TGTGCCAGCGGCGGGGGCACCGGGGAGCTGTTTTTT. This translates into CASGGGTGELFF.

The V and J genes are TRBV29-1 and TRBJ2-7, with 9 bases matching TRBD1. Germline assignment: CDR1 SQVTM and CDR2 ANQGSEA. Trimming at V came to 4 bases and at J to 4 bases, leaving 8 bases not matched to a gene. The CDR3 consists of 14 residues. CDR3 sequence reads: CSVGLRDRAYEQYF. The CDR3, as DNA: TGCAGCGTTGGCCTAAGGGACAGGGCTTACGAGCAGTACTTC.

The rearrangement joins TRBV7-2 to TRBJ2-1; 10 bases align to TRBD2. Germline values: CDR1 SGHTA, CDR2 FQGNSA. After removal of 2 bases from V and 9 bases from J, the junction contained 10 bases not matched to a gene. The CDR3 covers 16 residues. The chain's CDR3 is CASSLMGLAIQGEQFF. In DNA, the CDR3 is TGTGCCAGCAGCTTAATGGGACTAGCGATCCAGGGTGAGCAGTTCTTC.

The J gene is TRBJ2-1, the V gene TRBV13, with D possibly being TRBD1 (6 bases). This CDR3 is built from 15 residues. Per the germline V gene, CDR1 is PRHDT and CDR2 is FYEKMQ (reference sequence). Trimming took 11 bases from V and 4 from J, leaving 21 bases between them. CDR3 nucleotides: TGTGCCGGGTCCTCCCGGGACACGAAATACAATGAGCAGTTCTTC. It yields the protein CAGSSRDTKYNEQFF. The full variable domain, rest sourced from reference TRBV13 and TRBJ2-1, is AAGVIQSPRHLIKEKRETATLKCYPIPRHDTVYWYQQGPGQDPQFLISFYEKMQSDKGSIPDRFSAQQFSDYHSELNMSSLELGDSALYFCAGSSRDTKYNEQFFGPGTRLTVL.

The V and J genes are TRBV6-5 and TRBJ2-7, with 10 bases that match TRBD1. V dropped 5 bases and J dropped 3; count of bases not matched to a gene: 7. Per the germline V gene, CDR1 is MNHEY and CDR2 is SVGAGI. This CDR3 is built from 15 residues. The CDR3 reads CASSIAGTGVYEQYF. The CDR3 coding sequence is TGTGCCAGCAGTATAGCCGGGACAGGGGTCTACGAGCAGTACTTC.

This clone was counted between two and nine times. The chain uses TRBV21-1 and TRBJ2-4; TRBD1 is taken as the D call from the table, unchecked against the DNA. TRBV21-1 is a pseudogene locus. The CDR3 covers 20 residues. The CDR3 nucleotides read TGTGCCAGCACCCTGGCCTCATCCGGGACAGGGGCAATAGCCAAAAACATTCAGTACTTC. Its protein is CASTLASSGTGAIAKNIQYF.

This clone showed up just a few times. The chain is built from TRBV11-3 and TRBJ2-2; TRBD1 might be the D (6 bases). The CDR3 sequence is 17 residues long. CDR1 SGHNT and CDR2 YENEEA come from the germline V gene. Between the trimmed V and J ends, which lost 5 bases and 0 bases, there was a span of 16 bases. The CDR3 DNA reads TGTGCCAGCAGCCCATCACAGACAGGTGCGAACACCGGGGAGCTGTTTTTT. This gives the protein CASSPSQTGANTGELFF.

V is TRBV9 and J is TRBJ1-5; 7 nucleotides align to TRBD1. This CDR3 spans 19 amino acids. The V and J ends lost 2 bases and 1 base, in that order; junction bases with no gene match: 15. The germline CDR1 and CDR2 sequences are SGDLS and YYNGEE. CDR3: CASSVPRTGPEGSNQPQHF. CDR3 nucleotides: TGTGCCAGCAGCGTCCCAAGGACAGGACCCGAGGGGAGCAATCAGCCCCAGCATTTT.

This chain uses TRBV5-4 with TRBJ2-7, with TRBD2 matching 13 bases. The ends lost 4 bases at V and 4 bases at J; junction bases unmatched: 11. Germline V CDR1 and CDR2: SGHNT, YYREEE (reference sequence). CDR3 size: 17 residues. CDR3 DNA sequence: TGTGCCAGCAGCCGGACTAGCGGGAGCGAAAGGCTATACGAGCAGTACTTC. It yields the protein CASSRTSGSERLYEQYF. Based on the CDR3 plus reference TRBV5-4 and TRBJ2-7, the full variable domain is ETGVTQSPTHLIKTRGQQVTLRCSSQSGHNTVSWYQQALGQGPQFIFQYYREEENGRGNFPPRFSGLQFPNYSSELNVNALELDDSALYLCASSRTSGSERLYEQYFGPGTRLTVT.

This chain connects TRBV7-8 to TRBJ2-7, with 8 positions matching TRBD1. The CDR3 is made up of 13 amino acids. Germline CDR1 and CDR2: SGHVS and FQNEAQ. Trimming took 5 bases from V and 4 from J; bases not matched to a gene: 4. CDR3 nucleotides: TGTGCCAGCAGCAAGCGACAGGGGTACGAGCAGTACTTC. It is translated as CASSKRQGYEQYF.

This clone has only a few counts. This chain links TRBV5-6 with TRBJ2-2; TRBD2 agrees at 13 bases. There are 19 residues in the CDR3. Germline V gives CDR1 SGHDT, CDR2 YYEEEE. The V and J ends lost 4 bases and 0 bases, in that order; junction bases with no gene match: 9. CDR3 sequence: CASSPKGLAGYANTGELFF. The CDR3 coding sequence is TGTGCCAGCAGCCCTAAGGGACTAGCGGGATATGCGAACACCGGGGAGCTGTTTTTT. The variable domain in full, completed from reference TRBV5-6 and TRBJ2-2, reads DAGVTQSPTHLIKTRGQQVTLRCSPKSGHDTVSWYQQALGQGPQFIFQYYEEEERQRGNFPDRFSGHQFPNYSSELNVNALLLGDSALYLCASSPKGLAGYANTGELFFGEGSRLTVL.

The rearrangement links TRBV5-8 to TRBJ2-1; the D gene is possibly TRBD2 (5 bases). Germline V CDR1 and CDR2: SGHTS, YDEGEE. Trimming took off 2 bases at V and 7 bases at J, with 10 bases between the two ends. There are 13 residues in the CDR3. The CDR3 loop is CASSFTLANEQFF. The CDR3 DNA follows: TGTGCCAGCAGCTTTACCCTAGCAAATGAGCAGTTCTTC.

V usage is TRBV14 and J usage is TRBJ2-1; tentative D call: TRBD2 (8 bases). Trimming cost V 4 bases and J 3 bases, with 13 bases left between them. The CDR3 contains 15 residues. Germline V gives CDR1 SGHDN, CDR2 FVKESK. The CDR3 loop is CASSRQGLDYNEQFF. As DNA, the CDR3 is TGTGCCAGCAGCCGACAGGGACTAGACTACAATGAGCAGTTCTTC. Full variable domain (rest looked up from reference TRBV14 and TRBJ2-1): EAGVTQFPSHSVIEKGQTVTLRCDPISGHDNLYWYRRVMGKEIKFLLHFVKESKQDESGMPNNRFLAERTGGTYSTLKVQPAELEDSGVYFCASSRQGLDYNEQFFGPGTRLTVL.

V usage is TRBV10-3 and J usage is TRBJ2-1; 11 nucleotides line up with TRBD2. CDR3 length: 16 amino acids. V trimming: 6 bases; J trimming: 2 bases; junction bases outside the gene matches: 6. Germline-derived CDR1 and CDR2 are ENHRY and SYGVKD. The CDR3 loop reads CAISRLAGRTYNEQFF. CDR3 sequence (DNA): TGTGCCATCAGCCGACTAGCGGGGAGGACCTACAATGAGCAGTTCTTC.

DNA for the CDR3: TGTGCCAGTAGCCGTACCGTGCCTAGTAACGTCCTGACTTTC. It encodes CASSRTVPSNVLTF. This chain links TRBV19 with TRBJ2-6; unclear D gene. The V end was cut by 6 bases, the J end by 10 bases, with 16 bases between. The CDR3 runs 14 residues. Germline V gives CDR1 LNHDA, CDR2 SQIVND (reference sequence). The whole variable domain, filled in from reference TRBV19 and TRBJ2-6, reads DGGITQSPKYLFRKEGQNVTLSCEQNLNHDAMYWYRQDPGQGLRLIYYSQIVNDFQKGDIAEGYSVSREKKESFPLTVTSAQKNPTAFYLCASSRTVPSNVLTFGAGSRLTVL.

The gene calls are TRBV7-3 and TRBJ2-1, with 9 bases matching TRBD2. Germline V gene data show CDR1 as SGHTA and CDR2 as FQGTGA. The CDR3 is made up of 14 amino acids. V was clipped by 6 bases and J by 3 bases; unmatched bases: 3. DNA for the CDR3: TGTGCCAGCAGTCTTAGCGGGAGCTACAATGAGCAGTTCTTC. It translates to CASSLSGSYNEQFF.

Here the CDR3 reads CASSQELEYNEQFF. DNA of the CDR3: TGTGCCAGCAGCCAAGAATTAGAATACAATGAGCAGTTCTTC. The rearrangement joins TRBV4-2 to TRBJ2-1; D gene unclear. Trimming took off 0 bases at V and 4 bases at J, with 7 bases between the two ends. This CDR3 has 14 residues. CDR1 and CDR2 (germline): LGHNA, YNFKEQ.

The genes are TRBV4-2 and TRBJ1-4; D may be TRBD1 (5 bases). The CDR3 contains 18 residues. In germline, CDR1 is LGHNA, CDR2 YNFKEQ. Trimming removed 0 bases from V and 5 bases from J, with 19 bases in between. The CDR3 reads CASSQDSQGLGINEKLFF. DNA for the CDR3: TGTGCCAGCAGCCAAGATAGTCAGGGTCTTGGGATAAATGAAAAACTGTTTTTT.